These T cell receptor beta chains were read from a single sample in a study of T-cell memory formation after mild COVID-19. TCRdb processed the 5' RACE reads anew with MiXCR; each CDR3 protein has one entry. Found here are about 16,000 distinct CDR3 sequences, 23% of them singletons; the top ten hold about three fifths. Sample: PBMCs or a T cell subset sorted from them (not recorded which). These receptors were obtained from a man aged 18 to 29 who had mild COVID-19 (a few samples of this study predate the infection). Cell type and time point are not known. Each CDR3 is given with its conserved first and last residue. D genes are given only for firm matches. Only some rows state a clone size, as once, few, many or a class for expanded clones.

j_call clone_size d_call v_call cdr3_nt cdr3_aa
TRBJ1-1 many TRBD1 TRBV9 TGTGCCAGCAGCCCCCGGGACAGACTAAACACTGAAGCTTTCTTT CASSPRDRLNTEAFF
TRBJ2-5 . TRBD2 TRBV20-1 TGCAGTGCCTGGACTAGCGGGGGGGCCGGGGAGACCCAGTACTTC CSAWTSGGAGETQYF
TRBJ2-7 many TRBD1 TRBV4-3 TGCGCCAGCAGCCCCCGCCCGGGACAGGGGACTCACGAGCAGTACTTC CASSPRPGQGTHEQYF
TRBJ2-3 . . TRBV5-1 TGCGCCAGCAGCTTACATCTCGAGGGGATAACAGATACGCAGTATTTT CASSLHLEGITDTQYF
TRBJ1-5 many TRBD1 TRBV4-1 TGCGCCAGCAGCCAAATCCGGGACAGGGGCCGTCAGCCCCAGCATTTT CASSQIRDRGRQPQHF
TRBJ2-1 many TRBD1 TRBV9 TGTGCCAGCAGCTCCTCGACAGGGTATGAGCAGTTCTTC CASSSSTGYEQFF
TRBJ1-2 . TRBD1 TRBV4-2 TGTGCCAGCAGTTGGAGGGGGCGGGGCGACAAGATCTATGGCTACACCTTC CASSWRGRGDKIYGYTF
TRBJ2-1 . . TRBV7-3 TGTGCCAGCAGCCCGGGACCCTCGGTCAATGAGCAGTTCTTC CASSPGPSVNEQFF
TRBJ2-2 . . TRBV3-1 TGTGCCAGCAGCCGTGGGGCGAACACCGGGGAGCTGTTTTTT CASSRGANTGELFF
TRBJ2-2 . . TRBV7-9 TGTGCCAGCAGCTTTGAAGGGGTGGCCGGGGAGCTGTTTTTT CASSFEGVAGELFF
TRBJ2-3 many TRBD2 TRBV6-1 TGTGCCAGCAGTGAAGGGACTAGCCACACAGATACGCAGTATTTT CASSEGTSHTDTQYF
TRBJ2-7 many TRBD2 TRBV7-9 TGTGCCAGCAGTGGTGGTAGCGGGGTCTACGAGCAGTACTTC CASSGGSGVYEQYF
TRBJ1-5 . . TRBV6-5 TGTGCCAGCAGTAAAACGGCCAACAATCAGCCCCAGCATTTT CASSKTANNQPQHF
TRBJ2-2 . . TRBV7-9 TGTGCCAGCAGTACAAACCTGGAGGGCACCGGGGAGCTGTTTTTT CASSTNLEGTGELFF
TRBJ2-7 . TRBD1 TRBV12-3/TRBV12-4 TGTGCCAGCAGCCCACGGACAGGGGGTTACGAGCAGTACTTC CASSPRTGGYEQYF
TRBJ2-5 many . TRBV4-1 TGCGCCAGCAGCCTCAGGGGGGACACCCAAGAGACCCAGTACTTC CASSLRGDTQETQYF
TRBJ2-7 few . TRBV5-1 TGCGCCAGCAGCTGGGGCCAGGGGGGGAACTCCTACGAGCAGTACTTC CASSWGQGGNSYEQYF
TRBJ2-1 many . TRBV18 TGTGCCAGCTCACCACCCAGACCACTCTACAATGAGCAGTTCTTC CASSPPRPLYNEQFF
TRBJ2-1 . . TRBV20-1 TGCAGTGCGCCCTCCCAGTTCCCGGTTGTCTCCTACAATGAGCAGTTCTTC CSAPSQFPVVSYNEQFF
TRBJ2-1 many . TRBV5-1 TGCGCCAGCAGCTCTGCGGGACCGCGCAATGAGCAGTTCTTC CASSSAGPRNEQFF
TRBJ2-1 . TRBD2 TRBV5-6 TGTGCCAGCAGCTTGGAGACTAGCCCTCGACATGAGCAGTTCTTC CASSLETSPRHEQFF
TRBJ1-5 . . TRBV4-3 TGCGCCAGCAGCCTAGTGGCGGGTTTAGGCCAGCCCCAGCATTTT CASSLVAGLGQPQHF
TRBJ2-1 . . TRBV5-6 TGTGCCAGCAGCTTGGTTGTTTACAATGAGCAGTTCTTC CASSLVVYNEQFF
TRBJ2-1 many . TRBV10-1 TGCGCCAGCAGTGAAGGTGTAAGGGAGCAGTTCTTC CASSEGVREQFF
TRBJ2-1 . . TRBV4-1 TGCGCCAGCAGTAACCCCGACGTTAACAATGAGCAGTTCTTC CASSNPDVNNEQFF
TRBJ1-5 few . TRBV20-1 TGCAGTGCTAGAGAGGTAGATAGCAATCAGCCCCAGCATTTT CSAREVDSNQPQHF
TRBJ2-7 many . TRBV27 TGTGCCAGCAGTTTGTCTCCCGGCAGGCCCTACGAGCAGTACTTC CASSLSPGRPYEQYF
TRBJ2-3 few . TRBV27 TGTGCCAGCAGTCCAAAACCTAGTACGGCGCAGTATTTT CASSPKPSTAQYF
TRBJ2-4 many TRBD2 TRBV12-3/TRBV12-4 TGTGCCAGCAGTACGCTAGCGGGGGGGCTTGGCAAAAACATTCAGTACTTC CASSTLAGGLGKNIQYF
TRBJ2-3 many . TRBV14 TGTGCCAGCAGTTTCGACGACAGCCCCGCTGGCACAGATACGCAGTATTTT CASSFDDSPAGTDTQYF
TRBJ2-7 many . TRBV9 TGTGCCAGCAGCGTAATACGGGAAGAGCAGTACTTC CASSVIREEQYF
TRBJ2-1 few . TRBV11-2 TGTGCCAGCAGCCGACTCTACAATGAGCAGTTCTTC CASSRLYNEQFF
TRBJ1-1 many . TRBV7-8 TGTGCCAGCAGCCCATACCTTCTGATGAACACTGAAGCTTTCTTT CASSPYLLMNTEAFF
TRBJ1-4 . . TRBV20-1 TGCAGTGCCGTCCCCGGGGCAGGGCCCTGGGGTGAAAAACTGTTTTTT CSAVPGAGPWGEKLFF
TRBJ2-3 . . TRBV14 TGTGCCAGCAGCCCAGTAGGGGGTCGCAAGACAGATACGCAGTATTTT CASSPVGGRKTDTQYF
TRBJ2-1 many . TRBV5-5 TGTGCCAGCAACGACAATGAGCAGTTCTTC CASNDNEQFF
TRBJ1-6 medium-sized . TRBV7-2 TGTGCCAGCAGCCCTCTACATAATTCACCCCTCCACTTT CASSPLHNSPLHF
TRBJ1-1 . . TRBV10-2 TGCGCCAGCAGGGGGAGGAACACTGAAGCTTTCTTT CASRGRNTEAFF
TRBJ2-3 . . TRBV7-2 TGTGCCAGCAGCTTACGACAGAGCACAGATACGCAGTATTTT CASSLRQSTDTQYF
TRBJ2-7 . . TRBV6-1 TGTGCCAGCAGTGGTGGACAGTCCCACGAGCAGTACTTC CASSGGQSHEQYF
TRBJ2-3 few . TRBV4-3 TGCGCCAGCAGCCAAGATCTGATACGGTTAGATACGCAGTATTTT CASSQDLIRLDTQYF
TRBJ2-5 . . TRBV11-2 TGTGCCAGCAGCTTAGATAGGCAGCAAGAGACCCAGTACTTC CASSLDRQQETQYF
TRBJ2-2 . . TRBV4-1 TGCGCAAGCAGCCCTCCCCCAGCGGAGAACACCGGGGAGCTGTTTTTT CASSPPPAENTGELFF
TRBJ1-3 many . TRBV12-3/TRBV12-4 TGTGCCAGCACCATGGGGGGTACGGTGGACACCATATATTTT CASTMGGTVDTIYF
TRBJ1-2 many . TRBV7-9 TGTGCCAGCAGCTTAGGCAGGGTCCAGTCGGAGGGCTACACCTTC CASSLGRVQSEGYTF
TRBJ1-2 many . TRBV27 TGTGCCAGCAGTTTATGGGGAAGGTCGAACTATGGCTACACCTTC CASSLWGRSNYGYTF
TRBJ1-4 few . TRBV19 TGTGCCAGTAGATCCCTCCTCTCAGGGGCTAATGAAAAACTGTTTTTT CASRSLLSGANEKLFF
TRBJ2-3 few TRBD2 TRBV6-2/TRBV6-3 TGTGCCAGCAGTTACGTTCTAGCGGGGTTAGATACGCAGTATTTT CASSYVLAGLDTQYF
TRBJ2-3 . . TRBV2 TGTGCCAGCCTCCGAACACCCTCCGGAGATACGCAGTATTTT CASLRTPSGDTQYF
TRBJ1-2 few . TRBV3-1 TGTGCCAGCAGCCATCCAGGGGAAGGCTACACCTTC CASSHPGEGYTF
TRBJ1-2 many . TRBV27 TGTGCCAGCAGTCCAACAGGGAGAGTATGGTATGGCTACACCTTC CASSPTGRVWYGYTF